This TCR beta chain was sequenced in a study of neurological immune-mediated disorders. Study overall: Secondary progressive cases numbered 3 among the 35 or so multiple sclerosis patients, while the other 31 were relapsing-remitting. Broader study findings: The most TCR clonal expansion was seen in HTLV-1-associated myelopathy, and the least was seen in multiple sclerosis, which fell below healthy controls.

This CDR3 has 13 amino acids. Germline V gene data show CDR1 as SGHDN and CDR2 as FVKESK. The J segment lost 5 bases and the V segment lost 7 bases, leaving 7 bases of the junction unmatched. TCRdb re-analysed the 5' RACE reads in MiXCR, keeping a single row per CDR3 protein. The sample records about 120,000 distinct CDR3 sequences, about 3.2% being singletons. Details on this clonotype: The antigen is undetermined.

This chain connects TRBV14 to TRBJ1-1, with 7 bases matching TRBD1. This TCR came from a woman aged 30 to 39 with multiple sclerosis. Sequenced sample: PBMCs. DNA for the CDR3: TGTGCCAGCACACAGGGGAGGTGGACTGAAGCTTTCTTT. Its protein product is CASTQGRWTEAFF. The entire variable domain, with the rest obtained from reference TRBV14 and TRBJ1-1, is as follows: EAGVTQFPSHSVIEKGQTVTLRCDPISGHDNLYWYRRVMGKEIKFLLHFVKESKQDESGMPNNRFLAERTGGTYSTLKVQPAELEDSGVYFCASTQGRWTEAFFGQGTRLTVV.